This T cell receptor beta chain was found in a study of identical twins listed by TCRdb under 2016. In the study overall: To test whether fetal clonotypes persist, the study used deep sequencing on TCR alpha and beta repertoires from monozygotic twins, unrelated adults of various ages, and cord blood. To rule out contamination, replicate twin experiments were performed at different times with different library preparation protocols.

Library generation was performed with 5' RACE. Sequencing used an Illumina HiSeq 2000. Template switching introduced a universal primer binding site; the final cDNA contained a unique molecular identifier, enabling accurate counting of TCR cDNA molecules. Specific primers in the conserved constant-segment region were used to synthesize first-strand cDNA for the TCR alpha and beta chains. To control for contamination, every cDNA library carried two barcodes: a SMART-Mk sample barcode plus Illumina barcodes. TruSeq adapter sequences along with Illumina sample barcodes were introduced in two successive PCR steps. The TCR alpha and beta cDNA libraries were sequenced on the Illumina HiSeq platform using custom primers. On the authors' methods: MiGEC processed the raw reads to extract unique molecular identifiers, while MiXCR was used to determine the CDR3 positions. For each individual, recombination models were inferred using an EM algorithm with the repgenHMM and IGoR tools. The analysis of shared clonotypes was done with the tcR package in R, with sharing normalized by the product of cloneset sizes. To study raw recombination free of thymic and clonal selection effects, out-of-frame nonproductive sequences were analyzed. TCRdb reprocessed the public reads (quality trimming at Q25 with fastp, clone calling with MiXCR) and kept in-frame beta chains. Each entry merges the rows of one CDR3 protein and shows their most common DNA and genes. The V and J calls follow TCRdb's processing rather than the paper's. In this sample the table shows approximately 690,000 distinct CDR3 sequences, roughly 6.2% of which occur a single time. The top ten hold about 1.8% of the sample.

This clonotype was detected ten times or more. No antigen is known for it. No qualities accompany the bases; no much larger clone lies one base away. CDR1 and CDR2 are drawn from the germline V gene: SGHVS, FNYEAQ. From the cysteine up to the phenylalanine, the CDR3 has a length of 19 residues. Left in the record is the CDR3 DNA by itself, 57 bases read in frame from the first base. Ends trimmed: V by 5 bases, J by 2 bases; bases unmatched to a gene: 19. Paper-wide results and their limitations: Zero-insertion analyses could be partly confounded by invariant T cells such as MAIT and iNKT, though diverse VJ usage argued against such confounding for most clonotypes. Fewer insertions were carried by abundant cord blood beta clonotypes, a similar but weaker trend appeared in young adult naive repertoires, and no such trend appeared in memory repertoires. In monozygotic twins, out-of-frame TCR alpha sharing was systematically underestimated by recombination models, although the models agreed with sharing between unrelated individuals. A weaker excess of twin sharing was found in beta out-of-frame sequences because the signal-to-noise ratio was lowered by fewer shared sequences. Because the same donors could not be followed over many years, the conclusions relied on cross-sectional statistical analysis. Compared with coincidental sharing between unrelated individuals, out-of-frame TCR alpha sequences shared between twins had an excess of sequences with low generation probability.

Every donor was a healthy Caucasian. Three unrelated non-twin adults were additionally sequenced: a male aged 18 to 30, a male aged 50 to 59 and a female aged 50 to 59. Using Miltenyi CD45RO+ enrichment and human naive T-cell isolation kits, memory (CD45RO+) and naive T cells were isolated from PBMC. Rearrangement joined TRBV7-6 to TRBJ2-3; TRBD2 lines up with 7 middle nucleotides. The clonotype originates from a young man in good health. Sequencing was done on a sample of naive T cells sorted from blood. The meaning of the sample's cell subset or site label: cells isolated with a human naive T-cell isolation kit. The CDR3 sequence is CASSHPGVAGQGDTDTQYF. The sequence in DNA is TGTGCCAGCAGCCACCCCGGGGTAGCGGGCCAAGGAGACACAGATACGCAGTATTTT.